A selection of T cell receptor beta chains follows, all from one sample in a study of human T cells and chemical hapten exposure. Via MiXCR, TCRdb re-called the RACE reads, giving one row per CDR3 protein. The data show 200,000 to 300,000 distinct CDR3 sequences, more than 6.5% seen once. Here the sequenced sample was whole blood, taken in connection with sensitization to the hapten diphenylcyclopropenone (DPC). These receptors were taken from a woman aged 40 to 49 with alopecia areata. Some clones in this sample may be carry-over from other donors' samples. CDR3s include the opening cysteine and the closing phenylalanine or tryptophan. The order of the fields is CDR3 length, clone size, V gene, D gene, J gene, CDR3 DNA, CDR3 protein. D genes are given only for firm matches. Clone size is given for some rows only: seen once, a few or many times, or a class if the clone is expanded.

cdr3_length: 15
clone_size: many
v_call: TRBV28
d_call: .
j_call: TRBJ1-4
cdr3_nt: TGTGCCAGCAGTTTACCACAGGAAAGGGGTGAAAAACTGTTTTTT
cdr3_aa: CASSLPQERGEKLFF

cdr3_length: 17
clone_size: many
v_call: TRBV24-1
d_call: TRBD2
j_call: TRBJ2-1
cdr3_nt: TGTGCCACCAGTGATATCTCCGGGACTAGCAGAGTCAATGAGCAGTTCTTC
cdr3_aa: CATSDISGTSRVNEQFF

cdr3_length: 15
clone_size: .
v_call: TRBV12-3/TRBV12-4
d_call: .
j_call: TRBJ1-1
cdr3_nt: TGTGCCAGCAGTGGGGGCAGGGGCGGGACCACTGAAGCTTTCTTT
cdr3_aa: CASSGGRGGTTEAFF

cdr3_length: 10
clone_size: .
v_call: TRBV12-3/TRBV12-4
d_call: .
j_call: TRBJ2-7
cdr3_nt: TGTGCCAGCGGGGGCTACGAGCAGTACTTC
cdr3_aa: CASGGYEQYF

cdr3_length: 15
clone_size: .
v_call: TRBV2
d_call: .
j_call: TRBJ2-2
cdr3_nt: TGTGCCAGCTTCAGTATGCCGGGAGTGGGCGGGGAGCTGTTTTTT
cdr3_aa: CASFSMPGVGGELFF

cdr3_length: 13
clone_size: many
v_call: TRBV28
d_call: .
j_call: TRBJ2-7
cdr3_nt: TGTGCCAGCCGCCGGGACACAGCCTACGAGCAGTACTTC
cdr3_aa: CASRRDTAYEQYF

cdr3_length: 18
clone_size: .
v_call: TRBV6-5
d_call: TRBD1
j_call: TRBJ1-5
cdr3_nt: TGTGCCAGCAGGAGGGGGACAGGGGGCGAGGCCGACAATCAGCCCCAGCATTTT
cdr3_aa: CASRRGTGGEADNQPQHF

cdr3_length: 12
clone_size: .
v_call: TRBV7-2
d_call: TRBD1
j_call: TRBJ2-1
cdr3_nt: TGTGCCAGCAGAAGACAGGGCCCTGAGCAGTTCTTC
cdr3_aa: CASRRQGPEQFF

cdr3_length: 13
clone_size: few
v_call: TRBV6-5
d_call: .
j_call: TRBJ2-1
cdr3_nt: TGTGCCAGCAGTTACTCCTCCTACAATGAGCAGTTCTTC
cdr3_aa: CASSYSSYNEQFF

cdr3_length: 14
clone_size: few
v_call: TRBV29-1
d_call: .
j_call: TRBJ2-3
cdr3_nt: TGCAGCGTTGCGTCAGGGGTTGTAACAGATACGCAGTATTTT
cdr3_aa: CSVASGVVTDTQYF

cdr3_length: 14
clone_size: .
v_call: TRBV28
d_call: TRBD2
j_call: TRBJ2-5
cdr3_nt: TGTGCCAGCAGCCCAAGACTAGCGGGAGCGACCCAGTACTTC
cdr3_aa: CASSPRLAGATQYF

cdr3_length: 15
clone_size: many
v_call: TRBV12-3/TRBV12-4
d_call: TRBD1
j_call: TRBJ2-5
cdr3_nt: TGTGCCAGCAGTTCCCAACAGGGGATCCAAGAGACCCAGTACTTC
cdr3_aa: CASSSQQGIQETQYF

cdr3_length: 14
clone_size: many
v_call: TRBV2
d_call: .
j_call: TRBJ1-5
cdr3_nt: TGTGCCAGCAGTGAAGCCGCTAGCAATCAGCCCCAGCATTTT
cdr3_aa: CASSEAASNQPQHF

cdr3_length: 15
clone_size: few
v_call: TRBV29-1
d_call: TRBD2
j_call: TRBJ2-1
cdr3_nt: TGCAGCGTTACTAGTCTAGCGGGATGGGCAGTGGAGCAGTTCTTC
cdr3_aa: CSVTSLAGWAVEQFF

cdr3_length: 13
clone_size: few
v_call: TRBV6-6
d_call: .
j_call: TRBJ2-7
cdr3_nt: TGTGCCAGCAGTACCCCCGGGATATACGAGCAGTACTTC
cdr3_aa: CASSTPGIYEQYF

cdr3_length: 13
clone_size: few
v_call: TRBV28
d_call: TRBD1
j_call: TRBJ2-7
cdr3_nt: TGTGCCAGCAGGCTACAGGGGCCCTACGAGCAGTACTTC
cdr3_aa: CASRLQGPYEQYF

cdr3_length: 14
clone_size: few
v_call: TRBV7-2
d_call: .
j_call: TRBJ2-7
cdr3_nt: TGTGCCAGCAGCTTAGCTCCAGGGTCCTACGAGCAGTACTTC
cdr3_aa: CASSLAPGSYEQYF

cdr3_length: 17
clone_size: few
v_call: TRBV15
d_call: .
j_call: TRBJ1-5
cdr3_nt: TGTGCCACCAGCAGAGTCAAGGAGGGGCCGTTCAATCAGCCCCAGCATTTT
cdr3_aa: CATSRVKEGPFNQPQHF

cdr3_length: 17
clone_size: .
v_call: TRBV12-3/TRBV12-4
d_call: .
j_call: TRBJ2-1
cdr3_nt: TGTGCCAGCACCTCTACGGACCGCCCGAAGGTACACAATGAGCAGTTCTTC
cdr3_aa: CASTSTDRPKVHNEQFF

cdr3_length: 14
clone_size: .
v_call: TRBV5-8
d_call: .
j_call: TRBJ2-1
cdr3_nt: TGTGCCAGCAGATCGGGACAAAACTATAATGAGCAGTTCTTC
cdr3_aa: CASRSGQNYNEQFF

cdr3_length: 14
clone_size: .
v_call: TRBV11-3
d_call: .
j_call: TRBJ2-2
cdr3_nt: TGTGCCAGCAGCTTACGCCGATATGCCCGGGAGCTGTTTTTT
cdr3_aa: CASSLRRYARELFF

cdr3_length: 15
clone_size: few
v_call: TRBV7-9
d_call: .
j_call: TRBJ2-7
cdr3_nt: TGTGCCAGCAGCTTAGAATTAGCTAGTAACTACGAGCAGTACTTC
cdr3_aa: CASSLELASNYEQYF

cdr3_length: 11
clone_size: .
v_call: TRBV27
d_call: .
j_call: TRBJ2-5
cdr3_nt: TGTGCCACCCCCCTGGGGGAGACCCAGTACTTC
cdr3_aa: CATPLGETQYF

cdr3_length: 12
clone_size: few
v_call: TRBV6-1
d_call: .
j_call: TRBJ2-1
cdr3_nt: TGTGCCAGCAGTGAACGGTACAATGAGCAGTTCTTC
cdr3_aa: CASSERYNEQFF

cdr3_length: 14
clone_size: .
v_call: TRBV24-1
d_call: .
j_call: TRBJ2-3
cdr3_nt: TGTGCCACCAGTGATTTTACAGGGTCAGATACGCAGTATTTT
cdr3_aa: CATSDFTGSDTQYF

cdr3_length: 13
clone_size: many
v_call: TRBV24-1
d_call: TRBD2
j_call: TRBJ2-7
cdr3_nt: TGTGCCACCAGTGACGGGAGGGGAATGGAGCAGTACTTC
cdr3_aa: CATSDGRGMEQYF

cdr3_length: 12
clone_size: few
v_call: TRBV15
d_call: .
j_call: TRBJ2-5
cdr3_nt: TGTGCCACCAGTCTACCCCAGACGACCCAGTACTTC
cdr3_aa: CATSLPQTTQYF

cdr3_length: 16
clone_size: few
v_call: TRBV20-1
d_call: TRBD1
j_call: TRBJ2-3
cdr3_nt: TGCAGTGCTAGGATGGGGGGCAGGGGGCCCGGGGATACGCAGTATTTT
cdr3_aa: CSARMGGRGPGDTQYF

cdr3_length: 16
clone_size: .
v_call: TRBV28
d_call: .
j_call: TRBJ1-2
cdr3_nt: TGTGCCAGCAGCCTTGTAACCTACCCAGGGCCCTATGGCTACACCTTC
cdr3_aa: CASSLVTYPGPYGYTF

cdr3_length: 16
clone_size: .
v_call: TRBV4-1
d_call: TRBD2
j_call: TRBJ2-3
cdr3_nt: TGCGCCAGCAGGGTCCTCCAGCGGGGTGGAACAGATACGCAGTATTTT
cdr3_aa: CASRVLQRGGTDTQYF

cdr3_length: 12
clone_size: many
v_call: TRBV29-1
d_call: .
j_call: TRBJ1-1
cdr3_nt: TGCAGCGTTCGGTCCCTGAACACTGAAGCTTTCTTT
cdr3_aa: CSVRSLNTEAFF

cdr3_length: 13
clone_size: many
v_call: TRBV20-1
d_call: .
j_call: TRBJ1-5
cdr3_nt: TGCAGTGTCGAGGACTGGGGTAATCAGCCCCAGCATTTT
cdr3_aa: CSVEDWGNQPQHF

cdr3_length: 16
clone_size: .
v_call: TRBV28
d_call: .
j_call: TRBJ2-1
cdr3_nt: TGTGCCAGCAGTTTACCGAGGGGGAGCTCCTACAATGAGCAGTTCTTC
cdr3_aa: CASSLPRGSSYNEQFF

cdr3_length: 17
clone_size: many
v_call: TRBV7-9
d_call: TRBD1
j_call: TRBJ2-5
cdr3_nt: TGTGCCAGCAGCATGGGACAGGGGGCGACTTTCCAAGAGACCCAGTACTTC
cdr3_aa: CASSMGQGATFQETQYF

cdr3_length: 15
clone_size: few
v_call: TRBV7-3
d_call: TRBD2
j_call: TRBJ2-1
cdr3_nt: TGTGCCAGCAGCCAAGGACTAGCGGGAACCAATGAGCAGTTCTTC
cdr3_aa: CASSQGLAGTNEQFF

cdr3_length: 12
clone_size: many
v_call: TRBV2
d_call: .
j_call: TRBJ2-5
cdr3_nt: TGTGCCAGCGGGTCTCTGGGTGAGACCCAGTACTTC
cdr3_aa: CASGSLGETQYF

cdr3_length: 14
clone_size: few
v_call: TRBV27
d_call: TRBD1
j_call: TRBJ2-7
cdr3_nt: TGTGCCAGCAGTTTGACAGGGGTTCACTACGAGCAGTACTTC
cdr3_aa: CASSLTGVHYEQYF

cdr3_length: 16
clone_size: .
v_call: TRBV6-2/TRBV6-3
d_call: TRBD2
j_call: TRBJ2-2
cdr3_nt: TGTGCCAGCAGCCCCGGACTAGCGGGGGCCACCGGGGAGCTGTTTTTT
cdr3_aa: CASSPGLAGATGELFF

cdr3_length: 15
clone_size: few
v_call: TRBV18
d_call: .
j_call: TRBJ2-2
cdr3_nt: TGTGCCAGCTCACCACCGGGACAAGGCACCGGGGAGCTGTTTTTT
cdr3_aa: CASSPPGQGTGELFF

cdr3_length: 14
clone_size: many
v_call: TRBV20-1
d_call: .
j_call: TRBJ1-1
cdr3_nt: TGCAGTGCTAGAAAAGGGGACGGATACACTGAAGCTTTCTTT
cdr3_aa: CSARKGDGYTEAFF

cdr3_length: 15
clone_size: many
v_call: TRBV12-3/TRBV12-4
d_call: .
j_call: TRBJ2-2
cdr3_nt: TGTGCCAGCAGTTTAGGGGGCGGGACGGCCGGGGAGCTGTTTTTT
cdr3_aa: CASSLGGGTAGELFF

cdr3_length: 13
clone_size: many
v_call: TRBV7-9
d_call: TRBD2
j_call: TRBJ2-7
cdr3_nt: TGTGCCAGCAGTACTAGCGTTTACTACGAGCAGTACTTC
cdr3_aa: CASSTSVYYEQYF

cdr3_length: 15
clone_size: few
v_call: TRBV2
d_call: .
j_call: TRBJ2-5
cdr3_nt: TGTGCCAGCAGTCTACTGACTGGGGGACAAGAGACCCAGTACTTC
cdr3_aa: CASSLLTGGQETQYF

cdr3_length: 14
clone_size: few
v_call: TRBV28
d_call: TRBD1
j_call: TRBJ2-5
cdr3_nt: TGTGCCAGCAGTTCCACAGGGGTGCTACAGACCCAGTACTTC
cdr3_aa: CASSSTGVLQTQYF

cdr3_length: 16
clone_size: medium-sized
v_call: TRBV4-1
d_call: .
j_call: TRBJ2-6
cdr3_nt: TGCGCCAGCAGCCAAGATCCAGGGGCTGGGGCCAACGTCCTGACTTTC
cdr3_aa: CASSQDPGAGANVLTF

cdr3_length: 12
clone_size: .
v_call: TRBV20-1
d_call: .
j_call: TRBJ1-2
cdr3_nt: TGCAGTGCTAGAGTGGGGGCCGATGGCTACACCTTC
cdr3_aa: CSARVGADGYTF

cdr3_length: 16
clone_size: .
v_call: TRBV11-2
d_call: TRBD2
j_call: TRBJ2-1
cdr3_nt: TGTGCCAGCAGCCCTCGTTGGGACGCGGGAGGGAATGAGCAGTTCTTC
cdr3_aa: CASSPRWDAGGNEQFF

cdr3_length: 14
clone_size: few
v_call: TRBV7-8
d_call: TRBD2
j_call: TRBJ2-2
cdr3_nt: TGTGCCAGCAGACTACTAGCGGACACCGGGGAGCTGTTTTTT
cdr3_aa: CASRLLADTGELFF